One and the same sample provided the 21 T cell receptor beta chains below, sequenced in a study of cytomegalovirus exposure and HLA in healthy donors. PCR employed 60 Vbeta and 13 Jbeta primers. This table comes from immunoSEQ multiplex PCR, and its TCRdb copy is limited to in-frame clones, with some not included. The sample records over 95,000 clones, 82% being singletons. Sample: PBMCs. These receptors were taken from a woman younger than 30 in good health and CMV-seronegative.

A few counts support this clone. The chain combines TRBV28 with TRBJ1-1; unclear D gene. This CDR3 comprises 13 residues. V was shortened by 5 bases and J by 4 bases, with 11 bases between the two germline ends. CDR1 is MDHEN and CDR2 is SYDVKM in the germline V gene. CDR3 residues: CASSPQVTTEAFF. In nucleotides, the CDR3 is TGTGCCAGCAGTCCGCAGGTGACCACTGAAGCTTTCTTT.

CDR3 region: CASSATGNLNTEAFF. The CDR3 nucleotides are TGTGCCAGCAGCGCAACAGGGAACCTGAACACTGAAGCTTTCTTT. The genes are TRBV7-9 and TRBJ1-1; the D gene is possibly TRBD1 (6 bases). The CDR3 covers 15 residues. CDR1 is SEHNR and CDR2 is FQNEAQ in the germline V gene (reference sequence). Deletions cut 5 bases from V and 0 bases from J, with 13 bases between.

The table lists this clone with many counts. The gene calls are TRBV5-1 and TRBJ2-1; 10 bases map to TRBD1. Germline-derived CDR1 and CDR2 are SGHRS and YFSETQ. This CDR3 is built from 15 residues. V was pared by 6 bases and J by 3 bases, with 6 bases of the junction left unmatched. Written as DNA, the CDR3 is TGCGCCAGCATTCCGGGACAGGGGCGCTACAATGAGCAGTTCTTC. Translation gives CASIPGQGRYNEQFF.

The chain recombines TRBV4-1 with TRBJ1-5; D not certain. The germline CDR1 and CDR2 sequences are MGHRA and YSYEKL. The CDR3 length is 15 residues. The ends were cut back, 3 bases at V and 4 bases at J, with 13 bases in the middle. CDR3 in DNA: TGCGCCAGCAGCCAGTCGGGGTCGGGGAATCAGCCCCAGCATTTT. Its protein is CASSQSGSGNQPQHF.

The chain combines TRBV6-6 with TRBJ2-7; D is ambiguous. Trimming stripped 0 bases from V and 2 bases from J, with 8 bases between. Germline values: CDR1 MNHNY, CDR2 SVGAGI (reference sequence). CDR3 length equals 14 residues. This CDR3 reads CASSYSDWTYEQYF. As DNA, the CDR3 is TGTGCCAGCAGTTACTCCGACTGGACCTACGAGCAGTACTTC.

This clone was counted once. The chain links TRBV6-5 to TRBJ2-1; perhaps TRBD2 as D (5 bases). Trimming shortened V by 4 bases and J by 4 bases, and 14 bases separated the two germline ends. In germline, CDR1 is MNHEY, CDR2 SVGAGI. There are 15 residues in the CDR3. The CDR3 region is CASSSRDSLYNEQFF. CDR3 in DNA: TGTGCCAGCAGTTCACGGGATTCACTTTACAATGAGCAGTTCTTC.

The chain employs TRBV28 and TRBJ1-2, with D possibly being TRBD1 (6 bases). This CDR3 has 13 amino acids. From germline, CDR1 is MDHEN and CDR2 SYDVKM. V was trimmed by 2 bases and J by 7 bases, leaving 11 bases between them. Here the CDR3 reads CASSLTGMGGYTF. In DNA form, the CDR3 reads TGTGCCAGCAGTTTAACAGGGATGGGTGGCTACACCTTC.

The chain recombines TRBV5-4 with TRBJ2-2, with 10 bases matching TRBD2. Germline loops: CDR1 SGHNT, CDR2 YYREEE (reference sequence). The J segment lost 1 base and the V segment lost 2 bases, leaving 2 bases of the junction unmatched. The length of the CDR3 is 16 residues. The DNA for the CDR3 is TGTGCCAGCAGCTTAGCTAGCGGGAGGAACACCGGGGAGCTGTTTTTT. It is translated as CASSLASGRNTGELFF. The full variable domain, with the rest looked up from reference TRBV5-4 and TRBJ2-2, is ETGVTQSPTHLIKTRGQQVTLRCSSQSGHNTVSWYQQALGQGPQFIFQYYREEENGRGNFPPRFSGLQFPNYSSELNVNALELDDSALYLCASSLASGRNTGELFFGEGSRLTVL.

Points on this clone: At one of its ends the junction is not consistent with the germline gene, which may arise from a read error. J is TRBJ1-1 and V is TRBV6-5, with 10 bases that match TRBD1. This CDR3 spans 14 amino acids. In germline, CDR1 is MNHEY, CDR2 SVGAGI. The CDR3 spells CASSEDRGNAEAFF. CDR3 sequence (DNA): TGTGCCAGCAGCGAGGACAGGGGGAACGCTGAAGCTTTCTTT.

This clone was found many times. The rearrangement joins TRBV11-2 to TRBJ1-5, with 10 positions matching TRBD1. Germline V lookup: CDR1 SGHAT, CDR2 FQNNGV. Germline trimming cut 5 bases from V and 6 bases from J; bases unmatched to any gene: 1. This CDR3 comprises 13 residues. This CDR3 reads CASSRDRGQPQHF. The CDR3 nucleotides are TGTGCCAGCAGCCGGGACAGGGGTCAGCCCCAGCATTTT. The whole variable domain, filled in from reference TRBV11-2 and TRBJ1-5, reads EAGVAQSPRYKIIEKRQSVAFWCNPISGHATLYWYQQILGQGPKLLIQFQNNGVVDDSQLPKDRFSAERLKGVDSTLKIQPAKLEDSAVYLCASSRDRGQPQHFGDGTRLSIL.

This chain uses TRBV29-1 with TRBJ2-3, with D unclear. V dropped 4 bases and J dropped 5 bases, with 4 bases sitting between them. The germline V gene encodes CDR1 SQVTM and CDR2 ANQGSEA. This CDR3 comprises 10 residues. CDR3 sequence reads: CSVGLDTQYF. Here the CDR3 DNA reads TGCAGCGTTGGGCTAGATACGCAGTATTTT.

The chain links TRBV7-9 to TRBJ2-7, with 11 bases aligning to TRBD2. Germline CDR1 SEHNR, CDR2 FQNEAQ (reference sequence). V dropped 5 bases and J dropped 2; count of bases not matched to a gene: 5. This CDR3 spans 15 amino acids. CDR3 sequence reads: CASSHTSGRTYEQYF. The DNA for the CDR3 is TGTGCCAGCAGCCACACTAGCGGGAGAACCTACGAGCAGTACTTC.

J is TRBJ2-1 and V is TRBV4-2; the D gene is possibly TRBD1 (7 bases). V dropped 1 base and J dropped 4 bases, with 11 bases sitting between them. This CDR3 is 15 amino acids long. Germline V gene lookup returns CDR1 LGHNA and CDR2 YNFKEQ. This CDR3 is CASSQATGRYNEQFF. The CDR3, as DNA: TGTGCCAGCAGCCAAGCGACAGGGAGGTACAATGAGCAGTTCTTC.

The chain joins TRBV7-9 to TRBJ1-3; a possible D gene is TRBD1 (6 bases). Trimming removed 6 bases from V and 3 bases from J, with 15 bases in between. The CDR3 is 15 residues long. Germline CDR1 and CDR2: SEHNR and FQNEAQ (reference sequence). The CDR3 DNA is TGTGCCAGCAGGCGAACAGGGATTAGTGGAAACACCATATATTTT. Residues: CASRRTGISGNTIYF.

The V call is TRBV28, the J call TRBJ2-6, with D unresolved. Per the germline V gene, CDR1 is MDHEN and CDR2 is SYDVKM. V was shortened by 7 bases and J by 2 bases, with 6 bases between the two germline ends. This CDR3 comprises 13 residues. The CDR3 spells CASTRTGANVLTF. The CDR3 nucleotides read TGTGCCAGCACCAGAACTGGGGCCAACGTCCTGACTTTC.

CDR3 in DNA: TGTGCCAGCAGCTCACAGGGGCACACTGAAGCTTTCTTT. This encodes CASSSQGHTEAFF. The chain links TRBV11-2 to TRBJ1-1; 7 positions agree with TRBD1. Germline V gene lookup returns CDR1 SGHAT and CDR2 FQNNGV. The CDR3 loop spans 13 amino acids. The V gene end was trimmed by 4 bases and the J gene end by 3 bases; junction bases not matched to a gene: 2.

This clone was observed at least ten times. CDR3 sequence reads: CASSFRGMTGELFF. CDR3 in DNA: TGTGCCAGCAGCTTTCGGGGTATGACCGGGGAGCTGTTTTTT. The chain recombines TRBV5-5 with TRBJ2-2; D perhaps matches TRBD2 (5 bases). Germline assignment: CDR1 SGHKS and CDR2 YYEKEE (reference sequence). Trimming shortened V by 2 bases and J by 5 bases, and 10 bases separated the two germline ends. This CDR3 contains 14 residues.

The chain links TRBV27 to TRBJ2-5; TRBD1 might be the D (6 bases). The CDR3 extends over 12 amino acids. Germline V gives CDR1 MNHEY, CDR2 SMNVEV (reference sequence). The V end lost 5 bases, the J end lost 4 bases, and 8 bases lay between the germline ends. The CDR3 sequence is CASSGRGETQYF. DNA of the CDR3: TGTGCCAGCAGTGGCAGGGGAGAGACCCAGTACTTC.

The rearrangement uses TRBV5-6 and TRBJ1-2; 8 positions match TRBD1. From germline, CDR1 is SGHDT and CDR2 YYEEEE. Losses at the gene ends were 5 bases for V and 1 base for J; bases not matched to a gene: 16. The CDR3 is 18 residues long. Here the CDR3 reads CASSLTRQGPTFNYGYTF. The CDR3 nucleotides read TGTGCCAGCAGTCTCACTAGACAGGGGCCGACGTTTAACTATGGCTACACCTTC.

This clone was recorded once. The chain uses TRBV29-1 and TRBJ2-1; maybe TRBD1 (7 bases). V was shortened by 6 bases and J by 5 bases, with 17 bases between the two germline ends. The CDR3 has 14 residues. CDR1 is SQVTM and CDR2 is ANQGSEA in the germline V gene. CDR3 in amino acids: CSVGGGEANNEQFF. The CDR3 DNA reads as TGCAGCGTCGGAGGGGGCGAGGCGAACAATGAGCAGTTCTTC.

J is TRBJ1-6 and V is TRBV6-6; D unresolved. V lost 7 bases, J lost 0 bases, and 7 bases lay in between. CDR1 MNHNY and CDR2 SVGAGI come from the germline V gene (reference sequence). This CDR3 has 14 residues. The CDR3 spells CASTQSSYNSPLHF. CDR3 DNA: TGTGCCAGCACACAGAGCTCCTATAATTCACCCCTCCACTTT.